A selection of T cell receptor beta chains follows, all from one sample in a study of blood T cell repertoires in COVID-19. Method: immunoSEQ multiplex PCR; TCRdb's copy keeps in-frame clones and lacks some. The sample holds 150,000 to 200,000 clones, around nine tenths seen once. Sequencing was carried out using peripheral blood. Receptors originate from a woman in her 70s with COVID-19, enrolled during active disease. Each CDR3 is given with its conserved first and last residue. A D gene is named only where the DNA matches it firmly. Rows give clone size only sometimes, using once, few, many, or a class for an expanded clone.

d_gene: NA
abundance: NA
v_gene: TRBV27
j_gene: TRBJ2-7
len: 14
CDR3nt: TGTGCCAGCAGTTACGACAGAAACTCCTACGAGCAGTACTTC
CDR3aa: CASSYDRNSYEQYF

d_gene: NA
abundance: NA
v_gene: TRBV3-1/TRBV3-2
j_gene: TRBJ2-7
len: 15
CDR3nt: TGTGCCAGCAGCCAAGACCCCGACAGGCGCTACGAGCAGTACTTC
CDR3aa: CASSQDPDRRYEQYF

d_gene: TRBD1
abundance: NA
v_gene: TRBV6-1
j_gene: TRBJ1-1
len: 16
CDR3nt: TGTGCCAGCAGTGAAGGATGGGGGACAGCGGGCACTGAAGCTTTCTTT
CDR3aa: CASSEGWGTAGTEAFF

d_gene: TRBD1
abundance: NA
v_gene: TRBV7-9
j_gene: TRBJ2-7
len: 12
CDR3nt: TGTGCCAGCAGCTTTACAGGGGACGAGCAGTACTTC
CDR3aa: CASSFTGDEQYF

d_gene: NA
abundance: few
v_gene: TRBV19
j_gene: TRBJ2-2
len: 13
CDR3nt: TGTGCCAGTAGTATGCAGCGGACCGGGGAGCTGTTTTTT
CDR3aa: CASSMQRTGELFF

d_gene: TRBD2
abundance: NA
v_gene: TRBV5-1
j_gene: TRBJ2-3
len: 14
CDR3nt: TGCGCCAGCTACATAGCGGGGGGGGCAGATACGCAGTATTTT
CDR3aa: CASYIAGGADTQYF

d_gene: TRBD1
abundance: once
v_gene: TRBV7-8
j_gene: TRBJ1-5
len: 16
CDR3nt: TGTGCCAGCAGCCCACAGACAGGGTATTGGAGTCAGCCCCAGCATTTT
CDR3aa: CASSPQTGYWSQPQHF

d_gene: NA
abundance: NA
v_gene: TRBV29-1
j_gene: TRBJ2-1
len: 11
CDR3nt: TGCAGCGTTGTTGGGCGGGATGAGCAGTTCTTC
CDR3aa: CSVVGRDEQFF

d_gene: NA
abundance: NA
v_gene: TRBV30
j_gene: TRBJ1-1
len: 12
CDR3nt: TGTGCCTGGACTTGGGGGGACACTGAAGCTTTCTTT
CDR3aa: CAWTWGDTEAFF

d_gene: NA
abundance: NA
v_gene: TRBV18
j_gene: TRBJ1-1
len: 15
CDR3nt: TGTGCCAGCTCCCATTCGGGGAACGCAGACACTGAAGCTTTCTTT
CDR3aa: CASSHSGNADTEAFF

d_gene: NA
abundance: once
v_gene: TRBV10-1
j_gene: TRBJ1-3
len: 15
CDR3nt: TGCGCCAGCACCGCGAGTCTCCACTCTGGAAACACCATATATTTT
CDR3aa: CASTASLHSGNTIYF

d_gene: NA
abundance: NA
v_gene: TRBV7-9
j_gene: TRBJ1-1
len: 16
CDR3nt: TGTGCCAGCAGCTTAGGCGTGGGGGGAGTTAGCACTGAAGCTTTCTTT
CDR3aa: CASSLGVGGVSTEAFF

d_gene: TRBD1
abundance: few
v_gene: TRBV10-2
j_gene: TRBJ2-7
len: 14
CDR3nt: TGCGCCAGCAGTGAGAGGGGGCCGACCTACGAGCAGTACTTC
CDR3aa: CASSERGPTYEQYF

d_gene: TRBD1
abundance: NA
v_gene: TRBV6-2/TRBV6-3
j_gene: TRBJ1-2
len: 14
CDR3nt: TGTGCCAGCAGTTACTCGCGGACAGGGGTTGGCTACACCTTC
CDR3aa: CASSYSRTGVGYTF

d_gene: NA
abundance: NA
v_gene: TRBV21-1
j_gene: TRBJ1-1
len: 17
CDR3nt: TGTGCCAGCAGCAAAGAGGGGCAGGGACAGGGGAACACTGAAGCTTTCTTT
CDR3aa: CASSKEGQGQGNTEAFF

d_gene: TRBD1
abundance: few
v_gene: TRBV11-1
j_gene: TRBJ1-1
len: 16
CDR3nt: TGTGCCAGCAGCTTAGGGACAGGGGCCATGAACACTGAAGCTTTCTTT
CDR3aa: CASSLGTGAMNTEAFF

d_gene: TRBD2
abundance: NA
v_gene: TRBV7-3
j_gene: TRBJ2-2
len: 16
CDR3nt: TGTGCCAGCAGCTCTCGGACTAGCGGGGGTAACGGGGAGCTGTTTTTT
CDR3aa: CASSSRTSGGNGELFF

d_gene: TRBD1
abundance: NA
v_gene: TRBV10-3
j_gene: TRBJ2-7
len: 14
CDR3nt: TGTGCCATCAGCCCCGGGACAGGAACCTACGAGCAGTACTTC
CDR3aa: CAISPGTGTYEQYF

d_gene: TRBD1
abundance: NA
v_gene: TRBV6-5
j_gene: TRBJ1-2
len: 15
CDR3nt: TGTGCCAGCAGACCCAGACAGGGGGGCCCCTATGGCTACACCTTC
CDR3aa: CASRPRQGGPYGYTF

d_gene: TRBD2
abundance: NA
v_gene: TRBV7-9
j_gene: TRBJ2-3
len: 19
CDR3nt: TGTGCCAGCAGCTTCAATGGCGGGGGGGCCAGTTTCTGGACAGATACGCAGTATTTT
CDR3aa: CASSFNGGGASFWTDTQYF

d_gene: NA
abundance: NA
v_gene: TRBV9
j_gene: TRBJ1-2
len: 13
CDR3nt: TGTGCCAGCAGCGTAGACGGGGGCTATGGCTACACCTTC
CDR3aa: CASSVDGGYGYTF

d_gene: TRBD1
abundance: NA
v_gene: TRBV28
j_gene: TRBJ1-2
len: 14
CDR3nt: TGTGCCAGCAGTCTCGGACAGGAAAACTATGGCTACACCTTC
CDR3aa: CASSLGQENYGYTF

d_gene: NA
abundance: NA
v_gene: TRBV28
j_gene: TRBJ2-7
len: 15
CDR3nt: TGTGCCAGCAGTTTATCGACAAGGGGGACCTACGAGCAGTACTTC
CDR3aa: CASSLSTRGTYEQYF

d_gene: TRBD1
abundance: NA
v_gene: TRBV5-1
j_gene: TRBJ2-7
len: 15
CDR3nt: TGCGCCAGCAGCTTGGACCGGGACAGGGTATACGAGCAGTACTTC
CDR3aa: CASSLDRDRVYEQYF

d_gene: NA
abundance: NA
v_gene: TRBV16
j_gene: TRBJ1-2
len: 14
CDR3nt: TGTGCCAGCAGCCAATCCCGAGGGAACTATGGCTACACCTTC
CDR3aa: CASSQSRGNYGYTF

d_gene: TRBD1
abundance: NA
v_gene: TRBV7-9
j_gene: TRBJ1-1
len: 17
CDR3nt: TGTGCCAGCAGCTCCGGGCAGGGGGCCTCTGAGAACACTGAAGCTTTCTTT
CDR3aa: CASSSGQGASENTEAFF

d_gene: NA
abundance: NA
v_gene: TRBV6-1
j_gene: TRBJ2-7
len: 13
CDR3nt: TGTGCCAGCAGTGAAGCGCGAGGTGATTGGCAGTACTTC
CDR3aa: CASSEARGDWQYF

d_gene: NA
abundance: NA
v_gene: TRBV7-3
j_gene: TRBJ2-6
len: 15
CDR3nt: TGTGCCAGCAGCTTAGTAGGAGAGGGGGCCAACGTCCTGACTTTC
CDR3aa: CASSLVGEGANVLTF

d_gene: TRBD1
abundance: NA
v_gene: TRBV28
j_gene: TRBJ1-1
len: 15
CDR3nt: TGTGCCAGCAGGTCAGACAGGCGAGGGGGCGGAATAGCTTTCTTT
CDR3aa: CASRSDRRGGGIAFF

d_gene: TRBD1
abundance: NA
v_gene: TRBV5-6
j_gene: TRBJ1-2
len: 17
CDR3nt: TGTGCCAGCAGCTTTACCGCCGGGACAGGGACCAACTATGGCTACACCTTC
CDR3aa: CASSFTAGTGTNYGYTF

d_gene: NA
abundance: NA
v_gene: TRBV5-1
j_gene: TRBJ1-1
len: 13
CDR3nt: TGCGCCAGCAGCACCTGGAGGGACACTGAAGCTTTCTTT
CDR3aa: CASSTWRDTEAFF

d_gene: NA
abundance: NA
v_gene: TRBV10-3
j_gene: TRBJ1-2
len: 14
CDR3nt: TGTGCCATCAGTGAGTCGGTAGAGAAGTATGGCTACACCTTC
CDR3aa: CAISESVEKYGYTF

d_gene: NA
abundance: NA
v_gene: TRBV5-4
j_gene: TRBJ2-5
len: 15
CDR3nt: TGTGCCAGCAGCTTAATCGGGATAGCTCAAGAGACCCAGTACTTC
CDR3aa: CASSLIGIAQETQYF

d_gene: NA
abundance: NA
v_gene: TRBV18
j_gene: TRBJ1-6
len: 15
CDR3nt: TGTGCCAGCTCACCCACGGGACTTAGACTTTCACCCCTCCACTTT
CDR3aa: CASSPTGLRLSPLHF

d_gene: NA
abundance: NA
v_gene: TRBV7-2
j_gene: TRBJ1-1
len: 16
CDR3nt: TGTGCCAGCAGCTTAGTGAGGGACTTTAGGGTCACTGAAGCTTTCTTT
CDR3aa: CASSLVRDFRVTEAFF

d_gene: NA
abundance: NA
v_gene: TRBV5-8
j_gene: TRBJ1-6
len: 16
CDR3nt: TGTGCCAGCAGCCATAACACAGGGTCCTATAATTCACCCCTCCACTTT
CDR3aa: CASSHNTGSYNSPLHF

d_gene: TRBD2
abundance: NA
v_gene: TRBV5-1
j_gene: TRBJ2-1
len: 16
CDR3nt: TGCGCCAGCAGCTTGGTGGCGGGGGTTGTTGGCAATGAGCAGTTCTTC
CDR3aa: CASSLVAGVVGNEQFF

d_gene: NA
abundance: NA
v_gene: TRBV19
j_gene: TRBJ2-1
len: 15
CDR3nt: TGTGCCAGTAGTTCTGCAACGAGCTCCTACAATGAGCAGTTCTTC
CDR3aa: CASSSATSSYNEQFF

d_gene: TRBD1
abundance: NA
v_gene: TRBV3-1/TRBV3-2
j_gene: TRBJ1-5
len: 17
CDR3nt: TGTGCCAGCAGCCAAGGGACAGGGGGCCGGGGAGGTCAGCCCCAGCATTTT
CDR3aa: CASSQGTGGRGGQPQHF

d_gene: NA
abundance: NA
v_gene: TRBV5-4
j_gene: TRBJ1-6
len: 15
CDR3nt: TGTGCCAGCAGAACAGGGTCCTCCTATAATTCACCCCTCCACTTT
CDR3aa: CASRTGSSYNSPLHF